Listed below are T cell receptor beta chains from one sample, sequenced in a study of blood T cell repertoires in COVID-19. Sequencing was performed with immunoSEQ multiplex PCR; in TCRdb, only in-frame clones are kept and a portion is missing. The data show hundreds of thousands of clones, about 91% seen once. Sample: peripheral blood. The receptors here all came from a man between 18 and 35 years old with COVID-19, enrolled during active disease. The CDR3 runs from the conserved cysteine through the conserved F or W. A D gene is named only where the DNA matches it firmly. Not all rows give a size; the values are once, few, many and, for expanded clones, a class.

D gene	clone size	J gene	V gene	CDR3 protein	CDR3 DNA
TRBD2	-	TRBJ2-7	TRBV2	CAIHLGRGTYEQYF	TGTGCCATCCACCTCGGGAGGGGGACCTACGAGCAGTACTTC
-	few	TRBJ1-2	TRBV7-9	CASTYDSSPTYGYTF	TGTGCCAGCACCTACGACAGTTCCCCAACCTATGGCTACACCTTC
-	-	TRBJ1-4	TRBV5-1	CASSSTGSTNEKLFF	TGCGCCAGCAGCTCCACAGGGTCAACTAATGAAAAACTGTTTTTT
TRBD2	-	TRBJ2-2	TRBV28	CASGTSGGQPPYTGELFF	TGTGCCAGCGGGACTAGCGGGGGCCAACCTCCCTACACCGGGGAGCTGTTTTTT
TRBD1	-	TRBJ1-2	TRBV3-1/TRBV3-2	CASSQTPGQFDTF	TGTGCCAGCAGCCAGACACCGGGACAGTTCGACACCTTC
-	-	TRBJ1-2	TRBV24-1	CATSAGGVSFNYGYTF	TGTGCCACCAGTGCAGGAGGGGTTTCCTTCAACTATGGCTACACCTTC
-	-	TRBJ1-2	TRBV9	CASSVDRVRGYTF	TGTGCCAGCAGCGTAGACAGGGTCCGTGGCTACACCTTC
-	-	TRBJ1-1	TRBV19	CASSIRGDGTEAFF	TGTGCCAGTAGTATTCGGGGGGATGGGACTGAAGCTTTCTTT
-	-	TRBJ2-2	TRBV14	CASSVSMTVYTGGELFF	TGTGCCAGCAGCGTATCGATGACTGTATACACCGGCGGGGAGCTGTTTTTT
-	once	TRBJ1-1	TRBV18	CASSPTGTPNTEAFF	TGTGCCAGCTCACCTACCGGGACACCGAACACTGAAGCTTTCTTT
TRBD1	-	TRBJ2-7	TRBV27	CASSRSGDRGTYEQYF	TGTGCCAGCAGTCGTTCCGGGGACAGGGGTACCTACGAGCAGTACTTC
-	once	TRBJ2-1	TRBV18	CASSPLAAGEQFF	TGTGCCAGCTCCCCACTAGCAGCGGGCGAGCAGTTCTTC
TRBD1	-	TRBJ2-5	TRBV9	CASSSRTDRKETQYF	TGTGCCAGCAGCTCCCGGACGGACAGGAAAGAGACCCAGTACTTC
TRBD1	-	TRBJ2-7	TRBV5-1	CASSPGGQGNEQYF	TGCGCCAGCAGCCCGGGGGGACAGGGCAACGAGCAGTACTTC
-	-	TRBJ1-4	TRBV6-1	CASSDLNEKLFF	TGTGCCAGCAGTGACCTAAATGAAAAACTGTTTTTT
TRBD1	-	TRBJ2-5	TRBV7-3	CASSSGTGGGETQYF	TGTGCCAGCAGCTCGGGGACAGGGGGCGGAGAGACCCAGTACTTC
TRBD2	-	TRBJ2-3	TRBV6-5	CASSYSAGGAQYF	TGTGCCAGCAGTTACTCCGCTGGGGGGGCGCAGTATTTT
-	-	TRBJ2-1	TRBV11-2	CASRRGSYNEQFF	TGTGCCAGCAGGCGGGGCTCCTACAATGAGCAGTTCTTC
-	-	TRBJ2-1	TRBV5-4	CASSLEGRTRYNEQFF	TGTGCCAGCAGCTTGGAGGGGCGAACCCGTTACAATGAGCAGTTCTTC
-	-	TRBJ2-5	TRBV10-1	CASSESTGGETQYF	TGCGCCAGCAGTGAGTCTACCGGTGGAGAGACCCAGTACTTC
TRBD1	-	TRBJ1-1	TRBV6-5	CASSHLSGGTEAFF	TGTGCCAGCAGTCACCTGTCAGGGGGCACTGAAGCTTTCTTT
-	-	TRBJ2-5	TRBV7-3	CASSRGNQETQYF	TGTGCCAGCAGCCGAGGAAACCAAGAGACCCAGTACTTC
TRBD1	-	TRBJ1-1	TRBV15	CATSSPQGVNTEAFF	TGTGCCACCAGCAGCCCGCAGGGGGTGAACACTGAAGCTTTCTTT
-	-	TRBJ2-7	TRBV11-2	CASSSLQGSYEQYF	TGTGCCAGCAGCTCCTTACAGGGAAGCTACGAGCAGTACTTC
-	-	TRBJ1-2	TRBV19	CASSAAYYGYTF	TGTGCCTCCTCGGCGGCTTACTATGGCTACACCTTC
TRBD1	-	TRBJ1-1	TRBV28	CASSLRGRFTEAFF	TGTGCCAGCAGTCTCAGGGGGCGCTTTACTGAAGCTTTCTTT
-	-	TRBJ2-7	TRBV5-1	CASSLGAGASYEQYF	TGCGCCAGCAGCTTGGGAGCAGGGGCCTCCTACGAGCAGTACTTC
-	-	TRBJ2-2	TRBV30	CAWSLTGELFF	TGTGCCTGGAGTTTAACCGGGGAGCTGTTTTTT
-	-	TRBJ2-3	TRBV7-9	CASSLSQVEGTQYF	TGTGCCAGCAGCTTATCTCAAGTTGAGGGTACGCAGTATTTT
-	-	TRBJ2-5	TRBV6-5	CASGLVTRSQETQYF	TGTGCCAGCGGCTTAGTGACTAGATCCCAAGAGACCCAGTACTTC
TRBD1	-	TRBJ2-7	TRBV27	CASSRGQGVIYEQYF	TGTGCCAGCAGTCGGGGACAGGGGGTCATCTACGAGCAGTACTTC
-	-	TRBJ1-5	TRBV19	CASSSRGYSNQPQHF	TGTGCCAGTAGCTCGCGGGGGTATAGCAATCAGCCCCAGCATTTT
-	-	TRBJ2-3	TRBV5-1	CASRDRSSTDTQYF	TGCGCCAGCAGAGACAGGTCCTCCACAGATACGCAGTATTTT
TRBD1	-	TRBJ1-2	TRBV16	CASSRYRQGHYGYTF	TGTGCCAGCAGCCGATATCGACAGGGGCACTATGGCTACACCTTC
TRBD1	-	TRBJ2-7	TRBV5-1	CASSLGAGGTYEQYF	TGCGCCAGCAGCTTGGGGGCAGGGGGTACCTACGAGCAGTACTTC
-	few	TRBJ2-3	TRBV27	CASRPTRSTDTQYF	TGTGCCAGCAGACCGACTCGTAGCACAGATACGCAGTATTTT
-	-	TRBJ2-1	TRBV18	CASSPLSGISYNEQFF	TGTGCCAGCTCACCACTTTCGGGTATCTCCTACAATGAGCAGTTCTTC
-	once	TRBJ2-3	TRBV2	CASSEMGARTDTQYF	TGTGCCAGCAGTGAAATGGGGGCCCGCACAGATACGCAGTATTTT
TRBD1	-	TRBJ2-1	TRBV4-1	CASSQDRASYNEQFF	TGCGCCAGCAGCCAGGACAGGGCGTCCTACAATGAGCAGTTCTTC
-	-	TRBJ1-3	TRBV15	CATSNHRVEGNTIYF	TGTGCCACCAGCAACCACAGGGTAGAAGGAAACACCATATATTTT
TRBD1	-	TRBJ1-5	TRBV2	CASSHGQGSNQPQHF	TGTGCCAGCAGCCACGGACAGGGAAGCAATCAGCCCCAGCATTTT
-	-	TRBJ2-7	TRBV7-2	CASSLGDTYYEQYF	TGTGCCAGCAGCTTAGGGGACACTTATTACGAGCAGTACTTC
TRBD2	-	TRBJ2-7	TRBV28	CALSTSLYEQYF	TGTGCACTTTCGACTAGCCTCTACGAGCAGTACTTC
-	-	TRBJ2-2	TRBV30	CAWSVSDRPNTGELFF	TGTGCCTGGAGTGTATCGGACAGACCGAACACCGGGGAGCTGTTTTTT
-	-	TRBJ2-1	TRBV11-3	CASSLGGRQGMNEQFF	TGTGCCAGCAGCTTAGGAGGTCGCCAGGGAATGAATGAGCAGTTCTTC
-	-	TRBJ2-1	TRBV19	CASSITGGAWEQFF	TGTGCCAGTAGTATCACAGGGGGGGCCTGGGAGCAGTTCTTC
TRBD2	-	TRBJ2-3	TRBV11-3	CASSLVGTTQRGDTQYF	TGTGCCAGCAGCTTAGTGGGGACTACCCAACGGGGAGATACGCAGTATTTT
TRBD2	-	TRBJ2-1	TRBV9	CASSVTGTSGTDEQFF	TGTGCCAGCAGCGTGACCGGGACTAGCGGGACGGATGAGCAGTTCTTC
TRBD1	-	TRBJ2-1	TRBV27	CASSLQGAREQFF	TGTGCCAGCAGTTTACAGGGGGCGAGGGAGCAGTTCTTC
TRBD1	-	TRBJ2-7	TRBV6-5	CASSYLTGGGQYF	TGTGCCAGCAGTTACTTAACAGGGGGCGGGCAGTACTTC
TRBD1	once	TRBJ1-6	TRBV6-5	CASSRPGQGHSPLHF	TGTGCCAGCAGCCGACCGGGACAGGGGCATTCACCCCTCCACTTT
-	-	TRBJ1-4	TRBV19	CASSGEGLAFNEKLFF	TGTGCCAGTAGTGGAGAGGGATTGGCCTTTAATGAAAAACTGTTTTTT
-	-	TRBJ1-1	TRBV12-3/TRBV12-4	CASSSHRAEAFF	TGTGCCAGCAGTTCCCACCGCGCTGAAGCTTTCTTT
-	-	TRBJ1-1	TRBV6-5	CASSYRRFNTEAFF	TGTGCCAGCAGTTACCGCAGATTTAACACTGAAGCTTTCTTT
TRBD1	once	TRBJ2-7	TRBV6-5	CASSSGDRGEQYF	TGTGCCAGCAGTTCCGGGGACAGGGGCGAGCAGTACTTC